This T cell receptor (beta chain) was recovered during a study of human T cells and chemical hapten exposure. At the level of the study: An area of 2 cm by 2 cm on upper inner arm skin received 2% DPC for sensitization. Points from the study as a whole: The number of TCRs above 1 in 1000 frequency did not change after DPC sensitization. Donors' alopecia may make their immune response differ from healthy people's.

TCRdb independently ran MiXCR on the RACE reads; one entry per CDR3 protein. Counted here are approximately 100,000 distinct CDR3 sequences, approximately 11% occurring once; the ten biggest clones make up 3.5%. About this clonotype itself: What it binds is not known.

The time point was: patch test 1, 2 weeks after DPC sensitization. Treatment defined: therapeutic diphenylcyclopropenone sensitization with weekly scalp DPC. V was clipped by 7 bases and J by 5 bases; unmatched bases: 6. The CDR3 covers 13 residues. The germline V gene has CDR1 MDHEN and CDR2 SYDVKM. The sample in question was whole blood, obtained in connection with sensitization to the hapten diphenylcyclopropenone (DPC). This sequence joins TRBV28 and TRBJ1-1; 8 bases match TRBD1. This TCR was recovered from a woman aged 40 to 50 with alopecia areata. Some clones in this sample may be carry-over from other donors' samples. CDR3 sequence reads: CASKWTGRTEAFF. In nucleotides, the CDR3 is TGTGCCAGCAAATGGACAGGGCGAACTGAAGCTTTCTTT. The whole variable domain, remainder taken from reference TRBV28 and TRBJ1-1, is DVKVTQSSRYLVKRTGEKVFLECVQDMDHENMFWYRQDPGLGLRLIYFSYDVKMKEKGDIPEGYSVSREKKERFSLILESASTNQTSMYLCASKWTGRTEAFFGQGTRLTVV.